One and the same sample provided the 27 T cell receptor beta chains below, sequenced in a study of blood T cell repertoires in COVID-19. Some clones are missing from TCRdb's copy, which holds only in-frame ones; the method was immunoSEQ multiplex PCR. The table has about 120,000 clones, roughly 80% seen once. Sequencing used peripheral blood. The receptors stem from a man between 70 and 80 years old with acute or convalescent COVID-19.

The chain is built from TRBV4-2 and TRBJ1-1; tentative D call: TRBD1 (5 bases). This CDR3 has 14 amino acids. Germline V CDR1 and CDR2: LGHNA, YNFKEQ. V was cut by 1 base and J by 1 base, with 7 bases left in between. CDR3 loop: CASSQVGGNTEAFF. The CDR3 DNA sequence: TGTGCCAGCAGCCAAGTGGGGGGGAACACTGAAGCTTTCTTT.

The V gene is TRBV5-1, the J gene TRBJ2-3, with 10 bases matching TRBD2. The CDR3 runs to 16 residues. V was clipped by 0 bases and J by 1 base; unmatched bases: 2. Germline CDR1 reads SGHRS; CDR2 reads YFSETQ. The CDR3 DNA reads TGCGCCAGCAGCTTGGGACTAGCGGGCGGCACAGATACGCAGTATTTT. This encodes CASSLGLAGGTDTQYF.

This clone was counted a single time. J is TRBJ2-6 and V is TRBV7-6; D may be TRBD1 (6 bases). The V gene lost 3 bases and the J gene lost 0 bases, with 9 bases spanning the gap. Germline CDR1 is SGHVS and CDR2 is FNYEAQ. The CDR3 spans 16 residues. CDR3: CASSFGQHSGANVLTF. CDR3 coding DNA: TGTGCCAGCAGCTTCGGACAGCACTCTGGGGCCAACGTCCTGACTTTC.

This chain links TRBV6-2 or TRBV6-3 with TRBJ2-3; no firm D call. CDR3 length equals 13 residues. V gave up 4 bases and J gave up 4 bases, with 9 bases separating them. Germline V gene lookup returns CDR1 MNHEY and CDR2 SVGEGT. The CDR3 region is CASSSVNADTQYF. DNA for the CDR3: TGTGCCAGCAGTTCGGTCAACGCAGATACGCAGTATTTT.

In its sample, this clone was seen a few times. The chain employs TRBV11-3 and TRBJ2-1; a possible D gene is TRBD2 (5 bases). Trimming removed 2 bases from V and 0 bases from J, with 8 bases in between. The CDR3 is 15 residues long. Germline V gene sequence: CDR1 SGHNT, CDR2 YENEEA. The CDR3 spells CASSLQGSSYNEQFF. The CDR3 coding sequence is TGTGCCAGCAGCTTACAAGGGAGCTCCTACAATGAGCAGTTCTTC.

About this clone itself: The germline gene is not matched at one end of the junction; a read error may be the cause. The chain's CDR3 is CSVEDHRAFF. DNA for the CDR3: TGCAGCGTCGAAGACCATAGAGCTTTCTTT. The genes are TRBV29-1 and TRBJ1-1, with D unclear. Germline V gives CDR1 SQVTM, CDR2 ANQGSEA. This CDR3 has 10 residues.

In DNA, the CDR3 is TGTGCCAGCAAAAAGGGGGACTCCTACGAGCAGTACTTC. Its translation is CASKKGDSYEQYF. The chain uses TRBV28 and TRBJ2-7; TRBD1 might be the D (6 bases). V was clipped by 7 bases and J by 0 bases, with 10 bases between them. The germline V gene has CDR1 MDHEN and CDR2 SYDVKM. This CDR3 is built from 13 residues.

This clone was recorded only once. This chain connects TRBV4-1 to TRBJ2-1; TRBD2 matches 7 bases. This CDR3 region has 17 residues. CDR1 is MGHRA and CDR2 is YSYEKL in the germline V gene. V lost 5 bases, J lost 2 bases, and 12 bases stayed unmatched. This CDR3 is CASSTRVRGGAYNEQFF. In nucleotides, the CDR3 is TGCGCCAGCAGCACCCGTGTTAGGGGAGGGGCCTACAATGAGCAGTTCTTC.

This sequence joins TRBV5-1 and TRBJ2-3; D unclear. Germline loops: CDR1 SGHRS, CDR2 YFSETQ. The CDR3 spans 16 residues. Trimming shortened V by 0 bases and J by 0 bases, and 11 bases separated the two germline ends. The CDR3 DNA reads as TGCGCCAGCAGCTTGGAGGCAGGATCTAGCACAGATACGCAGTATTTT. Its translation: CASSLEAGSSTDTQYF.

CDR3 coding DNA: TGTGCCAGCTCACTCGGACAGGGGGCCTATAGCAATCAGCCCCAGCATTTT. The encoded protein is CASSLGQGAYSNQPQHF. This rearrangement joins TRBV18 to TRBJ1-5; 11 bases line up with TRBD1. Per the germline V gene, CDR1 is KGHSH and CDR2 is LQKENI. The junction had 5 bases not matched to a gene; V was cut back by 4 bases and J by 0 bases. CDR3 length: 17 amino acids.

In its sample, this clone was seen a few times. The V and J genes are TRBV7-9 and TRBJ1-3, with D maybe TRBD1 (6 bases). The CDR3 spans 18 residues. The germline V gene has CDR1 SEHNR and CDR2 FQNEAQ (reference sequence). Trimming took off 1 base at V and 2 bases at J, with 18 bases between the two ends. The CDR3 DNA is TGTGCCAGCAGCTTAGGAGATGAGACAGGCTGGACTGGAAACACCATATATTTT. This gives the protein CASSLGDETGWTGNTIYF.

This rearrangement joins TRBV5-4 to TRBJ2-7, with TRBD1 identical over 10 bases. The CDR3 loop spans 18 amino acids. Germline V lookup: CDR1 SGHNT, CDR2 YYREEE (reference sequence). The ends lost 4 bases at V and 2 bases at J; junction bases unmatched: 15. This CDR3 is CASSLGFGTGVSAYEQYF. The CDR3 DNA reads as TGTGCCAGCAGCCTGGGGTTCGGGACAGGGGTTTCAGCCTACGAGCAGTACTTC.

The CDR3 region has the DNA TGTGCCAGCAGCCGAGCGGGGGGGCCTTTGGATACGCAGTATTTT. Protein: CASSRAGGPLDTQYF. The chain combines TRBV7-3 with TRBJ2-3, with 10 bases that match TRBD2. The CDR3 length is 15 residues. After removal of 5 bases from V and 6 bases from J, the junction contained 8 bases not matched to a gene. The germline gives CDR1 SGHTA, CDR2 FQGTGA.

About this clone: Different DNA sequences within this sample yield the same CDR3. V and J are TRBV11-2 and TRBJ2-7, with D possibly matching TRBD1 (5 bases). The germline gives CDR1 SGHAT, CDR2 FQNNGV. The CDR3 spans 12 residues. V lost 2 bases to trimming and J lost 3 bases, with 5 bases between them. The CDR3: CASSLQGYEQYF. The CDR3 DNA reads as TGTGCCAGCAGCTTACAGGGCTACGAGCAGTACTTC.

The chain combines TRBV25-1 with TRBJ1-5; D is unclear. This CDR3 has 14 residues. Germline V gene data show CDR1 as MGHDK and CDR2 as SYGVNS. Trimming took 5 bases from V and 4 from J, leaving 12 bases between them. In nucleotides, the CDR3 is TGTGCCAGCAGTATGCGTCCTCTGAATCAGCCCCAGCATTTT. It codes for CASSMRPLNQPQHF.

The chain uses TRBV10-3 and TRBJ2-7, with 8 bases identical to TRBD1. Germline values: CDR1 ENHRY, CDR2 SYGVKD. The ends lost 6 bases at V and 2 bases at J; junction bases unmatched: 9. The CDR3 covers 15 residues. CDR3 protein: CAISAGQGLAYEQYF. CDR3 bases: TGTGCCATCAGCGCAGGACAGGGCCTCGCCTACGAGCAGTACTTC.

The chain recombines TRBV11-1 with TRBJ1-1; the D is unclear. Germline V gene data show CDR1 as SGHAT and CDR2 as FQDESV (reference sequence). V lost 2 bases to trimming and J lost 0 bases, with 7 bases between them. There are 14 residues in the CDR3. CDR3 bases: TGTGCCAGCAGCTTACCGCAGATGAACACTGAAGCTTTCTTT. Its translation: CASSLPQMNTEAFF.

The genes are TRBV30 and TRBJ1-1; 8 bases are a match to TRBD1. The V gene end was trimmed by 3 bases and the J gene end by 1 base; junction bases not matched to a gene: 7. The CDR3 has 15 amino acids. Germline V CDR1 and CDR2: GTSNPN, SVGIG (reference sequence). CDR3 sequence (DNA): TGTGCCTGGAGAGACCGGGACAGGCCGAACACTGAAGCTTTCTTT. Protein product: CAWRDRDRPNTEAFF.

This clone has a single count. This rearrangement joins TRBV7-2 to TRBJ2-5; tentatively, D is TRBD2 (5 bases). Germline assignment: CDR1 SGHTA and CDR2 FQGNSA. V was trimmed by 3 bases and J by 5 bases, leaving 16 bases between them. The CDR3 has 15 residues. The CDR3 DNA follows: TGTGCCAGCAGCTTGGGCCCGAGGGTGGGGGAGACCCAGTACTTC. It translates to CASSLGPRVGETQYF.

The sample holds a few counts of this clone. This rearrangement joins TRBV28 to TRBJ2-3; D is possibly TRBD2 (7 bases). The CDR3 extends over 15 amino acids. Trimming cost V 6 bases and J 1 base, with 14 bases left between them. The germline CDR1 and CDR2 sequences are MDHEN and SYDVKM. The chain's CDR3 is CASSPRGGGTDTQYF. The CDR3, as DNA: TGTGCCAGCAGCCCGAGGGGGGGCGGCACAGATACGCAGTATTTT.

The CDR3 sequence is CASSLDAGRVSADTQYF. DNA of the CDR3: TGTGCCAGCAGCTTAGACGCAGGGAGGGTTAGCGCAGATACGCAGTATTTT. This chain connects TRBV7-3 to TRBJ2-3, with 7 positions matching TRBD2. From germline, CDR1 is SGHTA and CDR2 FQGTGA. The CDR3 spans 17 residues. The J segment lost 4 bases and the V segment lost 2 bases, leaving 12 bases of the junction unmatched.

The V call is TRBV19, the J call TRBJ2-1; 9 positions agree with TRBD2. Per germline, CDR1 LNHDA and CDR2 SQIVND (reference sequence). CDR3 length equals 14 residues. The V segment lost 8 bases and the J segment 6 bases; nucleotides outside the gene matches: 8. The CDR3 sequence: CASLGPAGGNEQFF. CDR3 nucleotides: TGTGCCAGTCTCGGGCCAGCGGGGGGCAATGAGCAGTTCTTC.

This rearrangement joins TRBV6-6 to TRBJ1-5; D remains unclear. V gave up 6 bases and J gave up 0 bases, with 9 bases separating them. CDR1 and CDR2 from the germline V gene are MNHNY and SVGAGI (reference sequence). The CDR3 runs 14 residues. The chain's CDR3 is CASRPANSNQPQHF. CDR3 in DNA: TGTGCCAGCAGACCCGCGAATAGCAATCAGCCCCAGCATTTT.

This chain links TRBV5-1 with TRBJ2-3; 11 bases map to TRBD1. The V segment lost 4 bases and the J segment 7 bases; nucleotides outside the gene matches: 8. The length of the CDR3 is 15 residues. The germline gives CDR1 SGHRS, CDR2 YFSETQ. The CDR3 nucleotides read TGCGCCAGCAGCCCTGGACAGGGGGCTCTCAATACGCAGTATTTT. It encodes CASSPGQGALNTQYF.

The chain recombines TRBV11-2 with TRBJ1-2; D ambiguous. Germline CDR1 SGHAT, CDR2 FQNNGV. This CDR3 comprises 12 residues. Trimming took 4 bases from V and 2 from J, leaving 5 bases between them. DNA for the CDR3: TGTGCCAGCAGCTACGCGAACTATGGCTACACCTTC. Its translation: CASSYANYGYTF.

The V and J genes are TRBV5-1 and TRBJ2-5; the match to TRBD2 covers 8 bases. V gave up 0 bases and J gave up 5 bases; unmatched junction bases: 3. From germline, CDR1 is SGHRS and CDR2 YFSETQ. This CDR3 has 14 amino acids. The CDR3 sequence is CASSLGGTSETQYF. DNA for the CDR3: TGCGCCAGCAGCTTGGGGGGGACTAGTGAGACCCAGTACTTC.

J is TRBJ1-3 and V is TRBV19, with a possible D match to TRBD1 (6 bases). CDR3 length: 15 residues. V lost 3 bases to trimming and J lost 0 bases, with 9 bases between them. Per the germline V gene, CDR1 is LNHDA and CDR2 is SQIVND (reference sequence). Here the CDR3 DNA reads TGTGCCAGTAGTATGGGGGCAGGCTCTGGAAACACCATATATTTT. Translating gives CASSMGAGSGNTIYF.